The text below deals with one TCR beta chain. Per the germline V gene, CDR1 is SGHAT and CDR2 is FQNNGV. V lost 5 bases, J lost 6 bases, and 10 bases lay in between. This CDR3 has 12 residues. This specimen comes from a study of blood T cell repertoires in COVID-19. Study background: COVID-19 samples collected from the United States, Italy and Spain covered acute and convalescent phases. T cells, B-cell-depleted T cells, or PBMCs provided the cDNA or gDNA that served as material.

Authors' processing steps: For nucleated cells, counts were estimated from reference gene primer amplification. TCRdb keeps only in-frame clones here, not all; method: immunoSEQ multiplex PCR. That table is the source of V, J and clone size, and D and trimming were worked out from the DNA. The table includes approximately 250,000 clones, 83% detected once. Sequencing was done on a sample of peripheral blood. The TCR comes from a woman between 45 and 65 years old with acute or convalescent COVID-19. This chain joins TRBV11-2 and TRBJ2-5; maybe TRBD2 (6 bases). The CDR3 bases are TGTGCCAGCAGCCCCGCGGGAAAGACCCAGTACTTC. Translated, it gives CASSPAGKTQYF.